The next 24 T cell receptor beta chains were all read from a single sample in a study of blood T cell repertoires in COVID-19. This table comes from immunoSEQ multiplex PCR, and its TCRdb copy is limited to in-frame clones, with some not included. The sample contains 280,000 or so clones, around 90% of which appear only once. Sequencing was done on a sample of PBMCs or T cells enriched from blood (not recorded which). The receptors were gathered from a woman in her 40s who had recovered from COVID-19.

The CDR3 is CASSQGDSNQPQHF. The CDR3, as DNA: TGTGCCAGCAGCCAAGGAGATAGCAATCAGCCCCAGCATTTT. This chain connects TRBV16 to TRBJ1-5; no definite D call. The CDR3 has 14 amino acids. V lost 2 bases, J lost 0 bases, and 5 bases lay in between. CDR1 and CDR2 from the germline V gene are KGHSY and FQNENV.

This sequence joins TRBV27 and TRBJ2-7; 11 bases align to TRBD1. J lost 0 bases, V lost 5 bases, and 12 bases had no gene match. The CDR3 is 18 amino acids. The V gene's germline CDR1 is MNHEY and CDR2 SMNVEV (reference sequence). Here the CDR3 DNA reads TGTGCCAGCAGTCCCCGGACAGGGGGCCGCTCGGGCTCCTACGAGCAGTACTTC. It yields the protein CASSPRTGGRSGSYEQYF.

The V call is TRBV2, the J call TRBJ1-2; possibly TRBD1 for D (5 bases). The V end was cut by 3 bases, the J end by 4 bases, with 15 bases between. CDR1 is SNHLY, CDR2 FYNNEI, per germline. The length of the CDR3 is 15 residues. The CDR3 sequence is CASSEGGIILYGYTF. The CDR3 DNA sequence: TGTGCCAGCAGTGAGGGGGGGATAATACTCTATGGCTACACCTTC.

This chain connects TRBV9 to TRBJ2-2, with 7 nucleotides matching TRBD1. This CDR3 region has 15 residues. Germline assignment: CDR1 SGDLS and CDR2 YYNGEE. Trimming cost V 7 bases and J 3 bases; bases outside gene matches: 9. As DNA, the CDR3 is TGTGCCAGCTCCCAGGGGGATAGCTACACCGGGGAGCTGTTTTTT. Translation gives CASSQGDSYTGELFF.

V gene TRBV7-8 combines with J gene TRBJ2-3; maybe TRBD2 (5 bases). The germline gives CDR1 SGHVS, CDR2 FQNEAQ. The CDR3 totals 14 residues. V dropped 10 bases and J dropped 5 bases, with 19 bases sitting between them. The CDR3 reads CATKPSRAGDTQYF. CDR3 in DNA: TGTGCCACCAAACCCTCCCGGGCGGGAGATACGCAGTATTTT.

The DNA of the CDR3 is TGTGCCAGCAGGGGGGGGGACGCAGGGACAGATACGCAGTATTTT. Its protein product is CASRGGDAGTDTQYF. This rearrangement joins TRBV6-6 to TRBJ2-3; 7 bases are shared with TRBD2. Germline V gene sequence: CDR1 MNHNY, CDR2 SVGAGI (reference sequence). The CDR3 loop spans 15 amino acids. Trimming took 6 bases from V and 3 from J; bases not matched to a gene: 9.

V usage is TRBV27 and J usage is TRBJ2-5, with TRBD2 identical over 11 bases. This CDR3 is 16 amino acids long. V dropped 8 bases and J dropped 5; count of bases not matched to a gene: 13. CDR1 MNHEY and CDR2 SMNVEV come from the germline V gene (reference sequence). CDR3 sequence reads: CASSNPLAGGRETQYF. Written as DNA, the CDR3 is TGTGCCAGCTCGAATCCGCTAGCGGGAGGACGGGAGACCCAGTACTTC.

This CDR3 reads CASSLGTGWENGYTF. As DNA, the CDR3 is TGTGCCAGCTCACTCGGGACAGGTTGGGAGAATGGCTACACCTTC. This chain joins TRBV18 and TRBJ1-2; 8 nucleotides match TRBD1. The CDR3 is 15 amino acids. The V and J ends lost 4 bases and 6 bases, in that order; junction bases with no gene match: 10. Looked up from germline, CDR1 is KGHSH and CDR2 is LQKENI.

The gene calls are TRBV9 and TRBJ2-1, with D hard to call. V was cut by 0 bases and J by 10 bases, with 8 bases left in between. Per germline, CDR1 SGDLS and CDR2 YYNGEE. CDR3 length: 12 residues. In nucleotides, the CDR3 is TGTGCCAGCAGCGTAGTTAACGGGGAGCAGTTCTTC. This sequence encodes CASSVVNGEQFF.

In DNA form, the CDR3 reads TGTGCCAGCAGTCGCGGGGGGACCCAGTACTTC. Translation gives CASSRGGTQYF. The V and J genes are TRBV12-3 or TRBV12-4 and TRBJ2-5, with 7 bases aligning to TRBD2. The CDR3 is 11 residues long. After removal of 5 bases from V and 7 bases from J, the junction contained 1 base not matched to a gene.

This chain joins TRBV7-9 and TRBJ2-1, with TRBD1 as a possible D gene (5 bases). CDR1 is SEHNR, CDR2 FQNEAQ, per germline (reference sequence). Trimming took 9 bases from V and 4 from J, leaving 10 bases between them. The length of the CDR3 is 12 residues. The CDR3, as DNA: TGTGCCAGTAGGACAACGTACAATGAGCAGTTCTTC. Protein sequence: CASRTTYNEQFF. Supplemented by reference TRBV7-9 and TRBJ2-1, the full variable domain reads DTGVSQNPRHKITKRGQNVTFRCDPISEHNRLYWYRQTLGQGPEFLTYFQNEAQLEKSRLLSDRFSAERPKGSFSTLEIQRTEQGDSAMYLCASRTTYNEQFFGPGTRLTVL.

The rearrangement joins TRBV28 to TRBJ2-7; D might be TRBD2 (6 bases). CDR1 is MDHEN, CDR2 SYDVKM, per germline. The V gene lost 2 bases and the J gene lost 7 bases, with 12 bases spanning the gap. The CDR3 is made up of 13 amino acids. This CDR3 is CASSLRVRGEQYF. For the CDR3, the DNA is TGTGCCAGCAGTTTAAGGGTCCGGGGGGAGCAGTACTTC.

The CDR3 coding sequence is TGTGCCAGCGTACTAGCGGAGAGCTACAATGAGCAGTTCTTC. It codes for CASVLAESYNEQFF. The chain uses TRBV7-9 and TRBJ2-1; 8 bases line up with TRBD2. Germline assignment: CDR1 SEHNR and CDR2 FQNEAQ (reference sequence). V lost 8 bases, J lost 3 bases, and 6 bases stayed unmatched. The CDR3 length is 14 residues. Together with reference TRBV7-9 and TRBJ2-1, the CDR3 gives the full variable domain: DTGVSQNPRHKITKRGQNVTFRCDPISEHNRLYWYRQTLGQGPEFLTYFQNEAQLEKSRLLSDRFSAERPKGSFSTLEIQRTEQGDSAMYLCASVLAESYNEQFFGPGTRLTVL.

This chain connects TRBV27 to TRBJ2-7; 7 nucleotides align to TRBD1. Per germline, CDR1 MNHEY and CDR2 SMNVEV (reference sequence). V lost 2 bases, J lost 6 bases, and 10 bases stayed unmatched. The CDR3 spans 15 residues. The CDR3 nucleotides are TGTGCCAGCAGTTTAGTTCACAGGGGAAGCCTCGAGCAGTACTTC. It codes for CASSLVHRGSLEQYF.

This clone was recorded once. The chain recombines TRBV27 with TRBJ2-7; TRBD2 agrees at 9 bases. The CDR3 length is 16 residues. Germline-derived CDR1 and CDR2 are MNHEY and SMNVEV (reference sequence). V was pared by 5 bases and J by 2 bases, with 10 bases of the junction left unmatched. The CDR3 reads CASSLRLAVTPYEQYF. For the CDR3, the DNA is TGTGCCAGCAGTCTAAGACTAGCGGTGACCCCCTACGAGCAGTACTTC.

This clone is a singleton in its sample. The rearrangement links TRBV2 to TRBJ2-7; a possible D gene is TRBD1 (5 bases). CDR3 length: 12 amino acids. Per the germline V gene, CDR1 is SNHLY and CDR2 is FYNNEI. The V gene lost 7 bases and the J gene lost 1 base, with 8 bases spanning the gap. The DNA for the CDR3 is TGTGCCAGCAAGGACATTTCCTACGAGCAGTACTTC. Encoded protein: CASKDISYEQYF.

This clone was found once. The chain carries TRBV3-1 (or the pseudogene TRBV3-2) and TRBJ2-6; D is unclear. CDR1 is LGHDT and CDR2 is YNNKEL in the germline V gene (reference sequence). This CDR3 contains 16 residues. The V end lost 4 bases, the J end lost 0 bases, and 10 bases lay between the germline ends. CDR3 sequence (DNA): TGTGCCAGCAGCCCAGACGGTTTCTCTGGGGCCAACGTCCTGACTTTC. Amino acids: CASSPDGFSGANVLTF.

V is TRBV19 and J is TRBJ2-2; no firm D call. CDR3 size: 17 residues. Per the germline V gene, CDR1 is LNHDA and CDR2 is SQIVND (reference sequence). V gave up 5 bases and J gave up 3 bases, with 19 bases separating them. The CDR3 DNA is TGTGCCAGTAGTCCCACCCCGACAACCCAGTACACCGGGGAGCTGTTTTTT. It is translated as CASSPTPTTQYTGELFF.

The gene calls are TRBV24-1 and TRBJ2-7; TRBD1 matches at 8 bases. Trimming took 5 bases from V and 3 from J; bases not matched to a gene: 5. Germline V lookup: CDR1 KGHDR, CDR2 SFDVKD. There are 14 residues in the CDR3. The CDR3 spells CATSGSGTGYEQYF. The CDR3 region has the DNA TGTGCCACCAGTGGGTCCGGGACAGGCTACGAGCAGTACTTC.

The rearrangement joins TRBV24-1 to TRBJ1-1, with TRBD1 identical over 9 bases. The CDR3 covers 16 residues. From germline, CDR1 is KGHDR and CDR2 SFDVKD. The ends lost 3 bases at V and 6 bases at J; junction bases unmatched: 10. This CDR3 reads CATSDAKQGADAEAFF. CDR3 nucleotides: TGTGCCACCAGTGATGCGAAACAGGGGGCTGACGCTGAAGCTTTCTTT.

The sample holds one count of this clone. J is TRBJ2-7 and V is TRBV28, with 11 bases that match TRBD2. The length of the CDR3 is 15 residues. CDR1 MDHEN and CDR2 SYDVKM come from the germline V gene. Trimming at V came to 6 bases and at J to 4 bases, leaving 8 bases not matched to a gene. In nucleotides, the CDR3 is TGTGCCAGCAGGCTGTCCACTAGCGGGAGTTACGAGCAGTACTTC. Translation gives CASRLSTSGSYEQYF.

The chain joins TRBV20-1 to TRBJ1-2; D perhaps matches TRBD1 (6 bases). V dropped 7 bases and J dropped 4 bases, with 10 bases sitting between them. Germline CDR1 reads DFQATT; CDR2 reads SNEGSKA (reference sequence). The CDR3 totals 11 residues. CDR3 amino acids: CSGKGVYGYTF. Written as DNA, the CDR3 is TGCAGTGGCAAGGGGGTCTATGGCTACACCTTC.

V gene TRBV12-5 combines with J gene TRBJ2-1, with 7 bases aligning to TRBD1. V was pared by 5 bases and J by 9 bases, with 10 bases of the junction left unmatched. Germline V gene sequence: CDR1 LGHNT, CDR2 FRNRAP. The CDR3 spans 14 residues. As DNA, the CDR3 is TGTGCTAGTGGTCTGACAGGGACGGTGGGTGAGCAGTTCTTC. Its translation is CASGLTGTVGEQFF.

V and J are TRBV19 and TRBJ1-5; weak D call: TRBD1 (6 bases). CDR3 length equals 15 residues. V dropped 3 bases and J dropped 6 bases, with 15 bases sitting between them. In germline, CDR1 is LNHDA, CDR2 SQIVND (reference sequence). The CDR3 here is CASSMRGALGQPQHF. The CDR3 DNA reads as TGTGCCAGTAGTATGCGGGGGGCGTTAGGTCAGCCCCAGCATTTT.